What follows describes a single T cell receptor beta chain. Its antigen specificity is not known. Base qualities were left out, and no much larger clone turns up one base away. This sample is part of a study of T cell changes during pregnancy in multiple sclerosis (dated by TCRdb to about 2019). About the study as a whole: The study examined how the T cell repertoire changed over the course of pregnancy in women with multiple sclerosis.

Spanning cysteine to phenylalanine, the CDR3 consists of 14 amino acids. CDR3 DNA is the only sequence kept; it has 42 bases, read in frame from the first base. Germline trimming amounts to 5 bases on V and 4 bases on J, with 7 as the count of junction bases outside the gene matches. CDR1 and CDR2, looked up from the germline V gene, are SQVTM and ANQGSEA. Library construction relied on the immunoSEQ multiplex PCR assay. TCRdb provides this immuneACCESS table in a form limited to in-frame rearrangements. Some clones are lacking; in checked studies, under half of them reflect an unresolved V gene, and why the rest are absent is not known. The sample yields around 68,000 clones; 91% were counted once. The ten largest account for over 2% of the sample.

This specimen consisted of peripheral blood, obtained in the third trimester of pregnancy. This receptor chain uses TRBV29-1 and TRBJ2-5; TRBD1 aligns with 10 central bases. The TCR comes from a female donor in good health, enrolled as a control in a pregnancy study. CDR3 loop: CSVFDRGRIETQYF. The nucleotides are TGCAGCGTTTTCGACAGGGGGCGTATAGAGACCCAGTACTTC.